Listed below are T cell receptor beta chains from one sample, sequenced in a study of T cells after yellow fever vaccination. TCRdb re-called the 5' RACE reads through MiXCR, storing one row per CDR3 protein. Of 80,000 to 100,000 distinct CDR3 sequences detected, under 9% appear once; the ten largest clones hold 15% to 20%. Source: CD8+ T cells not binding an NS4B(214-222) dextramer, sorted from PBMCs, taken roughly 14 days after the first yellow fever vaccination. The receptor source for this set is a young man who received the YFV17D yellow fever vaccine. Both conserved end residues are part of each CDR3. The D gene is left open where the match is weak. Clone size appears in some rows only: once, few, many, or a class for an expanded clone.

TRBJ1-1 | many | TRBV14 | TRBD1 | TGTGCCAGTGGACAGGGAATGAACACTGAAGCTTTCTTT | CASGQGMNTEAFF
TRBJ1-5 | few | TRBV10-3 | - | TGTGCCATCAGCGCTCCTGGGGGCAATCAGCCCCAGCATTTT | CAISAPGGNQPQHF
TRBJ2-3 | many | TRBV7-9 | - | TGTGCCAGCAGCTTCGGGATAGCGGCACAGGAGTATTTT | CASSFGIAAQEYF
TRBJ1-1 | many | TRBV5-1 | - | TGCGCCAGCAGCTTGTGGGGGACCAACACTGAAGCTTTCTTT | CASSLWGTNTEAFF
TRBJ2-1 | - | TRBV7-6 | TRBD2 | TGTGCCAGCAGCTTGACCGGGGGGGCCGTTAGTGAGCAGTTCTTC | CASSLTGGAVSEQFF
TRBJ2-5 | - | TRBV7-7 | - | TGTGCTAGCAGCTTAGGGGTGGACTCCTTCGGGGCCCAAGAGACCCAGTACTTC | CASSLGVDSFGAQETQYF
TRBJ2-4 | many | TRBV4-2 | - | TGTGCCAGCAGCCTAGGAGGGCTTCCCAAAAACATTCAGTACTTC | CASSLGGLPKNIQYF
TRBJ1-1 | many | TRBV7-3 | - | TGTGCCAGCAGCTTAACGACGCCAGGGGAATTTGGCCCCACTGAAGCTTTCTTT | CASSLTTPGEFGPTEAFF
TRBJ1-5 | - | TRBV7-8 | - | TGTGCCAGCAGCGCGGGACCGGGGGTAAATCAGCCCCAGCATTTT | CASSAGPGVNQPQHF
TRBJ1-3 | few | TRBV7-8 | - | TGTGCCAGCAGCTTAGTTCGCGGGACGGGCGTTCTGGAAAACACCATATATTTT | CASSLVRGTGVLENTIYF
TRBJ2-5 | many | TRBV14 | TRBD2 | TGTGCCAGCAGCCAAGGGGAGACTAGCGGACAAGAGACCCAGTACTTC | CASSQGETSGQETQYF
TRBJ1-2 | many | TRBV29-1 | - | TGCAGCGTTGAATTTGGGGAGAGGGGAAACTATGGCTACACCTTC | CSVEFGERGNYGYTF
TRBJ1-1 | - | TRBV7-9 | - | TGTGCCAGCAGCTGGGGGGACACTGAAGCTTTCTTT | CASSWGDTEAFF
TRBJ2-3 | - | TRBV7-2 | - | TGTGCCAGCAGCTTTATTGGCACGGATACGCATTATTTT | CASSFIGTDTHYF
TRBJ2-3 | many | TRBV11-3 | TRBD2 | TGTGCCAGCAGCTTAGGACTAGCGGGGAGAACCAGCACAGATACGCAGTATTTT | CASSLGLAGRTSTDTQYF
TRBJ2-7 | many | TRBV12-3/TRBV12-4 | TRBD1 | TGTGCCAGCAGTCAGGACAGGGAGATTGACGAGCAGTACTTC | CASSQDREIDEQYF
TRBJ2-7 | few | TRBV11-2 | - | TGTGCCAGCAGCTTAGACCGGGGTTGGGGAAACGAGCAGTACTTC | CASSLDRGWGNEQYF
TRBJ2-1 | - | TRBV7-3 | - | TGTGCCAGCAGCTTAGACCAGGGGTCCCCCTACAATGAGCAGTTCTTC | CASSLDQGSPYNEQFF
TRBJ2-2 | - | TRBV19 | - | TGTGCCAGTAGTCCCGGGTCGTTCGGGGAGCTGTTTTTT | CASSPGSFGELFF
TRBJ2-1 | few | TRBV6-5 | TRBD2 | TGTGCCAGCAGTTACTCGATAACGGGGGGTTGGAATGAGCAGTTCTTC | CASSYSITGGWNEQFF
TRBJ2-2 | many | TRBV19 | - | TGTGCCACCGGAATCACCGGGGAGCTGTTTTTT | CATGITGELFF
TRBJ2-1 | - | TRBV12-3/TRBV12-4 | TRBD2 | TGTGCCAGCACCGCCCAAACTAGCGGCCAGGAGCAGTTCTTC | CASTAQTSGQEQFF
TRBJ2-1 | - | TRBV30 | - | TGTGCCTGGAGTCCAGTCCGGTCGGGGAATCCATGGAATGAGCAGTTCTTC | CAWSPVRSGNPWNEQFF
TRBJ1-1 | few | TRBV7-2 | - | TGTGCCAGCAGCCGCCGGAGCAGGATAAACACTGAAGCTTTCTTT | CASSRRSRINTEAFF
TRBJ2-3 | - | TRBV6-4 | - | TGTGCCATCAGTGAGGGGCGGAGCACAGATACGCAGTATTTT | CAISEGRSTDTQYF
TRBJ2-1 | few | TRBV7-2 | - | TGTGCCAGCAGCTTCAGGGTTTCGGGTCCTGAGCAGTTCTTC | CASSFRVSGPEQFF
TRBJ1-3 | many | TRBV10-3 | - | TGTGCCATCAGTGAGTACCTGCCGACCTCTGGAAACACCATATATTTT | CAISEYLPTSGNTIYF
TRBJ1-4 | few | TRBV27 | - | TGTGCCAGCAGTTTGTTGGGGGAGGACGAAAAACTGTTTTTT | CASSLLGEDEKLFF
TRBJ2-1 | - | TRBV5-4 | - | TGTGCCAGCAGCTTGGCCCGGGATTACTACAATGAGCAGTTCTTC | CASSLARDYYNEQFF
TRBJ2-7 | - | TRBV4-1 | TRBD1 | TGCGCCAGCAGCCCCTACCCGGGACAGTCCTACGAGCAGTACTTC | CASSPYPGQSYEQYF
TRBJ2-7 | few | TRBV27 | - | TGTGCCAGCAGTTTAAAGAGCTCCTACGAGCAGTACTTC | CASSLKSSYEQYF
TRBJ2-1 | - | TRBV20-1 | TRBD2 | TGCAGTGCTAGAGATAGGACTAGCTCCTACAATGAGCAGTTCTTC | CSARDRTSSYNEQFF
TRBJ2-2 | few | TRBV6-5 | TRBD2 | TGTGCCAGCAGTTACTTGTTAGCGGGGGGTTACACCGGGGAGCTGTTTTTT | CASSYLLAGGYTGELFF
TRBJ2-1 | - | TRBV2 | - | TGTGCCAGCAGTGTCGTGGGGGGGGGGCCCTACAATGAGCAGTTCTTC | CASSVVGGGPYNEQFF
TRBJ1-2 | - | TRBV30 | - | TGTGCCTGGAGGACCGAAAACTATGGCTACACCTTC | CAWRTENYGYTF
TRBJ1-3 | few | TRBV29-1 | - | TGCAGCGTCAGGGGTAGTTCTGGAAACACCATATATTTT | CSVRGSSGNTIYF
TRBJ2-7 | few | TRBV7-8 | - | TGTGCCAGCAGCTTAGGAGGGTTCTCCTACGAGCAGTACTTC | CASSLGGFSYEQYF
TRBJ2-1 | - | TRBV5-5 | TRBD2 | TGTGCCAGCAGCTTATACGGGCAGCGGGGGAGCTACAATGAGCAGTTCTTC | CASSLYGQRGSYNEQFF
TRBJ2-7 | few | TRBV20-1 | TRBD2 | TGCAGTGCCCCGGGCGGGGGGGCCTCTGACTACGAGCAGTACTTC | CSAPGGGASDYEQYF
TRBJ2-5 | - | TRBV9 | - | TGTGCCAGCAGTGGGGGGGGCAGCCAAGAGACCCAGTACTTC | CASSGGGSQETQYF